This passage covers 18 T cell receptor beta chains from one sample sequenced in a study of blood T cell repertoires in COVID-19. Profiling relied on immunoSEQ multiplex PCR, and the TCRdb table lists in-frame clones only, not all of them. The table lists roughly 80,000 clones, around nine tenths of them singletons. Sequencing was performed on peripheral blood. These TCRs come from an elderly woman with acute or convalescent COVID-19.

The chain employs TRBV10-3 and TRBJ2-5, with D hard to call. CDR1 is ENHRY and CDR2 is SYGVKD in the germline V gene. The CDR3 runs 12 residues. V was clipped by 3 bases and J by 2 bases, with 4 bases between them. In DNA, the CDR3 is TGTGCCATCAGTGAACTGCAAGAGACCCAGTACTTC. Its translation: CAISELQETQYF.

The V call is TRBV5-1, the J call TRBJ1-2; 7 nucleotides agree with TRBD1. The V gene's germline CDR1 is SGHRS and CDR2 YFSETQ. J lost 7 bases, V lost 4 bases, and 10 bases had no gene match. The CDR3 spans 14 residues. The CDR3: CASSPDRVVGGYTF. The CDR3 coding sequence is TGCGCCAGCAGCCCTGACAGGGTGGTAGGTGGCTACACCTTC. The full variable domain, rest sourced from reference TRBV5-1 and TRBJ1-2, is KAGVTQTPRYLIKTRGQQVTLSCSPISGHRSVSWYQQTPGQGLQFLFEYFSETQRNKGNFPGRFSGRQFSNSRSEMNVSTLELGDSALYLCASSPDRVVGGYTFGSGTRLTVV.

The genes are TRBV18 and TRBJ2-4; D is perhaps TRBD1 (6 bases). This CDR3 has 17 amino acids. Germline CDR1 is KGHSH and CDR2 is LQKENI. Trimming removed 0 bases from V and 1 base from J, with 13 bases in between. The CDR3 DNA reads as TGTGCCAGCTCACCACCGAACTCAGGGGTTGCCAAAAACATTCAGTACTTC. Encoded protein: CASSPPNSGVAKNIQYF.

The V call is TRBV30, the J call TRBJ1-2, with D unclear. The V end was cut by 0 bases, the J end by 6 bases, with 8 bases between. The CDR3 has 12 amino acids. Germline-derived CDR1 and CDR2 are GTSNPN and SVGIG (reference sequence). The CDR3 DNA reads as TGTGCCTGGAGTGTACGAGGGAATGGCTACACCTTC. This gives the protein CAWSVRGNGYTF.

The chain links TRBV13 to TRBJ1-1; TRBD1 is a possible D gene (5 bases). Trimming removed 5 bases from V and 8 bases from J, with 12 bases in between. The CDR3 consists of 12 residues. CDR1 and CDR2 from the germline V gene are PRHDT and FYEKMQ (reference sequence). DNA of the CDR3: TGTGCCAGCAGCCTCCTCTCAGGGGAAGCTTTCTTT. This codes for CASSLLSGEAFF.

This clone was observed once. The V and J genes are TRBV12-3 or TRBV12-4 and TRBJ2-3; D is unclear. Trimming took 9 bases from V and 0 from J, leaving 7 bases between them. The CDR3 is 12 residues long. The CDR3 coding sequence is TGTGCCAGTCGTTCTAGCACAGATACGCAGTATTTT. It yields the protein CASRSSTDTQYF.

The chain links TRBV7-2 to TRBJ1-2, with a possible D match to TRBD1 (6 bases). Trimming removed 4 bases from V and 3 bases from J, with 15 bases in between. In germline, CDR1 is SGHTA, CDR2 FQGNSA. The CDR3 extends over 15 amino acids. The CDR3 DNA reads as TGTGCCAGCAGCTATAACAGGGTAACCCACTATGGCTACACCTTC. Translation gives CASSYNRVTHYGYTF.

The chain couples TRBV2 to TRBJ1-1, with 7 bases lining up with TRBD1. The V gene's germline CDR1 is SNHLY and CDR2 FYNNEI. V lost 3 bases, J lost 5 bases, and 9 bases stayed unmatched. The CDR3 has 15 amino acids. CDR3 DNA: TGTGCCAGCAGTGAGGTTCGGCAACAGGGGACTGAAGCTTTCTTT. Translated, it gives CASSEVRQQGTEAFF.

The V call is TRBV7-6, the J call TRBJ1-4; no clear D. The CDR3 has 14 residues. V was clipped by 5 bases and J by 2 bases, with 9 bases between them. Looked up from germline, CDR1 is SGHVS and CDR2 is FNYEAQ. The CDR3 protein is CASSPRLTNEKLFF. The CDR3 DNA sequence: TGTGCCAGCAGCCCACGACTGACTAATGAAAAACTGTTTTTT.

The chain links TRBV5-5 to TRBJ2-7; D possibly corresponds to TRBD2 (5 bases). Germline V gives CDR1 SGHKS, CDR2 YYEKEE (reference sequence). The CDR3 sequence is 14 residues long. V dropped 0 bases and J dropped 3 bases, with 10 bases sitting between them. The CDR3 loop reads CASSLGPGNYEQYF. The CDR3 coding sequence is TGTGCCAGCAGCTTGGGCCCGGGAAACTACGAGCAGTACTTC. Together with reference TRBV5-5 and TRBJ2-7, the CDR3 gives the full variable domain: DAGVTQSPTHLIKTRGQQVTLRCSPISGHKSVSWYQQVLGQGPQFIFQYYEKEERGRGNFPDRFSARQFPNYSSELNVNALLLGDSALYLCASSLGPGNYEQYFGPGTRLTVT.

V gene TRBV4-3 combines with J gene TRBJ1-2, with D uncertain. Trimming cost V 1 base and J 0 bases, with 9 bases left between them. The CDR3 runs 15 residues. CDR1 is LGHNA and CDR2 is YSLEER in the germline V gene. CDR3 bases: TGCGCCAGCAGCCAAGTCCTCTTTTCTAACTATGGCTACACCTTC. It specifies CASSQVLFSNYGYTF.

The V gene is TRBV20-1, the J gene TRBJ1-5; 11 bases fit TRBD1. The V segment lost 3 bases and the J segment 4 bases; nucleotides outside the gene matches: 5. The CDR3 is 15 amino acids. CDR1 is DFQATT and CDR2 is SNEGSKA in the germline V gene (reference sequence). The CDR3 sequence: CSASGDRGANQPQHF. The CDR3 region has the DNA TGCAGTGCTAGTGGGGACAGGGGGGCAAATCAGCCCCAGCATTTT.

This clone was seen more than once but under ten times. The chain recombines TRBV28 with TRBJ1-5, with D possibly being TRBD1 (5 bases). This CDR3 region has 14 residues. Germline values: CDR1 MDHEN, CDR2 SYDVKM. The V gene lost 6 bases and the J gene lost 2 bases, with 11 bases spanning the gap. CDR3 residues: CASSPGFGNQPQHF. The CDR3 DNA reads TGTGCCAGCAGCCCAGGGTTTGGCAATCAGCCCCAGCATTTT.

CDR3 residues: CASKGGGETQYF. The CDR3 region has the DNA TGTGCCAGCAAGGGGGGGGGAGAGACCCAGTACTTC. The chain is built from TRBV12-3 or TRBV12-4 and TRBJ2-5; tentatively, D is TRBD2 (7 bases). This CDR3 is 12 amino acids long. The germline V and J ends were trimmed by 7 bases and 4 bases, with 10 bases remaining between them.

The J gene is TRBJ2-4, the V gene TRBV28, with D tentatively TRBD1 (5 bases). The CDR3 is 12 residues long. Trimming took off 8 bases at V and 7 bases at J, with 12 bases between the two ends. Per the germline V gene, CDR1 is MDHEN and CDR2 is SYDVKM. Here the CDR3 reads CASCSGLNIQYF. The CDR3 DNA follows: TGTGCCAGCTGTTCAGGGTTGAACATTCAGTACTTC.

The V and J genes are TRBV30 and TRBJ1-2; TRBD1 might be the D (5 bases). The CDR3 sequence is 15 residues long. Trimming removed 2 bases from V and 3 bases from J, with 16 bases in between. Germline CDR1 is GTSNPN and CDR2 is SVGIG (reference sequence). The CDR3 DNA reads as TGTGCCTGGAGTACAACTCCATGGGGGGACTATGGCTACACCTTC. This encodes CAWSTTPWGDYGYTF. The full variable domain, with the rest looked up from reference TRBV30 and TRBJ1-2, is SQTIHQWPATLVQPVGSPLSLECTVEGTSNPNLYWYRQAAGRGLQLLFYSVGIGQISSEVPQNLSASRPQDRQFILSSKKLLLSDSGFYLCAWSTTPWGDYGYTFGSGTRLTVV.

This clone was seen a few times. The CDR3 DNA follows: TGTGCCAGCAGCGCGAGAGCAGGGGGTCGGTATGGCTACACCTTC. It yields the protein CASSARAGGRYGYTF. The rearrangement uses TRBV11-2 and TRBJ1-2; 7 nucleotides line up with TRBD1. The germline V gene has CDR1 SGHAT and CDR2 FQNNGV. Losses at the gene ends were 5 bases for V and 5 bases for J; bases not matched to a gene: 11. The CDR3 loop spans 15 amino acids. Full variable domain (remainder filled in from reference TRBV11-2 and TRBJ1-2): EAGVAQSPRYKIIEKRQSVAFWCNPISGHATLYWYQQILGQGPKLLIQFQNNGVVDDSQLPKDRFSAERLKGVDSTLKIQPAKLEDSAVYLCASSARAGGRYGYTFGSGTRLTVV.

This clone was counted once. J is TRBJ1-3 and V is TRBV29-1; no clear D gene. From germline, CDR1 is SQVTM and CDR2 ANQGSEA. The CDR3 length is 13 residues. V lost 4 bases and J lost 0, with 7 bases in between. CDR3 in DNA: TGCAGCGTTGGTCTATTCTCTGGAAACACCATATATTTT. Its protein product is CSVGLFSGNTIYF.